Below, 21 T cell receptor beta chains from the same sample are listed, as sequenced in a study of cytomegalovirus exposure and HLA in healthy donors. The method was immunoSEQ multiplex PCR; TCRdb's version includes in-frame clones alone and lacks a portion of them. Among 150,000 or so clones listed, roughly 80% were seen once. The material sequenced was PBMCs. The receptor source for this set is a man younger than 45 in good health and CMV-seropositive.

This chain joins TRBV7-9 and TRBJ1-2, with D maybe TRBD1 (5 bases). The CDR3 extends over 17 amino acids. V lost 1 base and J 0 bases, leaving 15 bases between the germline ends. Germline V gene data show CDR1 as SEHNR and CDR2 as FQNEAQ (reference sequence). The CDR3 DNA reads TGTGCCAGCAGCTTAGGCCAGCAGGGATTAGCTAACTATGGCTACACCTTC. Protein sequence: CASSLGQQGLANYGYTF.

This sequence joins TRBV12-5 and TRBJ1-2; maybe TRBD1 (5 bases). The CDR3 loop spans 14 amino acids. V was cut by 3 bases and J by 8 bases, with 16 bases left in between. Germline V gives CDR1 LGHNT, CDR2 FRNRAP. The CDR3, as DNA: TGTGCTAGTGGTTTCTCGCAGCCAGGGCGAGGCTACACCTTC. Encoded protein: CASGFSQPGRGYTF.

V usage is TRBV27 and J usage is TRBJ2-7, with 15 bases lining up with TRBD2. Germline values: CDR1 MNHEY, CDR2 SMNVEV (reference sequence). The CDR3 runs to 18 residues. V shed 5 bases and J 4 bases; nucleotides not matched to a gene: 12. DNA of the CDR3: TGTGCCAGCAGTCCGGGACTAGCGGGGGGCCCGGAACCTTACGAGCAGTACTTC. It specifies CASSPGLAGGPEPYEQYF.

This clone came up once. The chain combines TRBV9 with TRBJ2-7; 8 bases match TRBD1. CDR1 is SGDLS and CDR2 is YYNGEE in the germline V gene. Trimming cost V 0 bases and J 5 bases; bases outside gene matches: 7. CDR3 length: 15 amino acids. The CDR3 loop reads CASSVAPDRENEQYF. CDR3 in DNA: TGTGCCAGCAGCGTAGCCCCGGACAGGGAGAACGAGCAGTACTTC.

V usage is TRBV7-8 and J usage is TRBJ2-7; D possibly corresponds to TRBD2 (6 bases). Trimming took 10 bases from V and 2 from J, leaving 18 bases between them. Germline values: CDR1 SGHVS, CDR2 FQNEAQ. The CDR3 loop spans 14 amino acids. The CDR3 loop is CATAGSWVPYEQYF. The CDR3 DNA reads as TGTGCCACGGCGGGGAGCTGGGTCCCCTACGAGCAGTACTTC. The whole variable domain, filled in from reference TRBV7-8 and TRBJ2-7, reads GAGVSQSPRYKVAKRGQDVALRCDPISGHVSLFWYQQALGQGPEFLTYFQNEAQLDKSGLPSDRFFAERPEGSVSTLKIQRTQQEDSAVYLCATAGSWVPYEQYFGPGTRLTVT.

V gene TRBV29-1 combines with J gene TRBJ2-7; 12 nucleotides line up with TRBD1. The CDR3 spans 14 residues. In germline, CDR1 is SQVTM, CDR2 ANQGSEA. After removal of 4 bases from V and 7 bases from J, the junction contained 8 bases not matched to a gene. CDR3 region: CSVVGTGGTGEQYF. CDR3 nucleotide sequence: TGCAGCGTTGTCGGGACAGGGGGCACGGGAGAGCAGTACTTC.

This chain joins TRBV6-1 and TRBJ1-4; TRBD1 matches 8 bases. From germline, CDR1 is MNHNS and CDR2 SASEGT. The length of the CDR3 is 14 residues. With 10 bases clipped from V and 6 bases from J, the junction kept 10 bases outside the gene matches. In DNA, the CDR3 is TGTGCCACGGAACATCAGGGGGCAGATGAAAAACTGTTTTTT. The encoded protein is CATEHQGADEKLFF.

This chain links TRBV18 with TRBJ1-4, with D possibly being TRBD1 (6 bases). Germline CDR1 is KGHSH and CDR2 is LQKENI. This CDR3 has 16 amino acids. Trimming took off 3 bases at V and 3 bases at J, with 14 bases between the two ends. The CDR3 is CASSPRTVQSNEKLFF. DNA of the CDR3: TGTGCCAGCTCACCCCGGACAGTGCAGTCTAATGAAAAACTGTTTTTT.

The chain recombines TRBV12-5 with TRBJ1-2, with 9 bases that match TRBD1. Germline V gives CDR1 LGHNT, CDR2 FRNRAP. The CDR3 totals 14 residues. The trim removed 5 bases at V and 4 bases at J, leaving 5 bases unmatched. The CDR3 nucleotides are TGTGCTAGTGGTAAACAGGGGGCAGGCTATGGCTACACCTTC. It yields the protein CASGKQGAGYGYTF. The whole variable domain, filled in from reference TRBV12-5 and TRBJ1-2, reads DARVTQTPRHKVTEMGQEVTMRCQPILGHNTVFWYRQTMMQGLELLAYFRNRAPLDDSGMPKDRFSAEMPDATLATLKIQPSEPRDSAVYFCASGKQGAGYGYTFGSGTRLTVV.

With regard to this clone: Compared with germline, one end of the junction differs, possibly owing to a read error. The CDR3 spells CAWSAFIGLAF. Here the CDR3 DNA reads TGTGCCTGGAGCGCCTTTATAGGGTTAGCGTTT. This chain uses TRBV30 with TRBJ2-3; tentative D call: TRBD2 (5 bases). The length of the CDR3 is 11 residues. In germline, CDR1 is GTSNPN, CDR2 SVGIG (reference sequence).

The V and J genes are TRBV7-2 and TRBJ2-5; maybe TRBD2 (6 bases). This CDR3 contains 14 residues. Trimming removed 3 bases at V and 5 bases at J, with 13 bases between. Per the germline V gene, CDR1 is SGHTA and CDR2 is FQGNSA. This chain's CDR3 is CASSFTRGQETQYF. The CDR3 coding sequence is TGTGCCAGCAGCTTTACGCGGGGTCAGGAGACCCAGTACTTC.

The V call is TRBV11-1, the J call TRBJ2-4; a possible D gene is TRBD1 (6 bases). V was trimmed by 4 bases and J by 10 bases, leaving 11 bases between them. In germline, CDR1 is SGHAT, CDR2 FQDESV (reference sequence). There are 12 residues in the CDR3. Here the CDR3 reads CASSWTDAIQYF. In DNA, the CDR3 is TGTGCCAGCAGCTGGACAGACGCGATTCAGTACTTC.

The chain is built from TRBV7-2 and TRBJ1-5; TRBD1 matches 7 bases. The CDR3 consists of 15 residues. The V gene end was trimmed by 3 bases and the J gene end by 0 bases; junction bases not matched to a gene: 2. Germline lookup yields CDR1 SGHTA and CDR2 FQGNSA. DNA of the CDR3: TGTGCCAGCAGCTTGGGACAGTTTAGCAATCAGCCCCAGCATTTT. Encoded protein: CASSLGQFSNQPQHF.

V gene TRBV27 combines with J gene TRBJ2-3; 11 bases map to TRBD2. Germline V lookup: CDR1 MNHEY, CDR2 SMNVEV (reference sequence). The CDR3 has 19 amino acids. Trimming at V came to 1 base and at J to 0 bases, leaving 9 bases not matched to a gene. The CDR3 sequence is CASSLLNLAGGHSTDTQYF. The CDR3 DNA reads TGTGCCAGCAGTTTATTGAACCTAGCGGGGGGTCATAGCACAGATACGCAGTATTTT.

This sequence joins TRBV18 and TRBJ2-5, with a weak D call TRBD2 (5 bases). The CDR3 sequence is 14 residues long. CDR1 is KGHSH and CDR2 is LQKENI in the germline V gene. V was clipped by 3 bases and J by 2 bases, with 10 bases between them. The CDR3 loop reads CASSPYGIQETQYF. CDR3 sequence (DNA): TGTGCCAGCTCACCCTACGGGATACAAGAGACCCAGTACTTC.

The chain couples TRBV5-1 to TRBJ2-1, with 8 bases lining up with TRBD2. Germline V gene lookup returns CDR1 SGHRS and CDR2 YFSETQ. V dropped 6 bases and J dropped 7; count of bases not matched to a gene: 12. This CDR3 spans 15 amino acids. The CDR3 region has the DNA TGCGCCAGCACCATTACCGGGACTAGTTTGAATGAGCAGTTCTTC. The encoded protein is CASTITGTSLNEQFF.

The chain uses TRBV20-1 and TRBJ1-1; D is undetermined. Per germline, CDR1 DFQATT and CDR2 SNEGSKA (reference sequence). This CDR3 is built from 11 residues. Trimming took off 3 bases at V and 6 bases at J, with 8 bases between the two ends. CDR3 sequence reads: CSASLFSEAFF. CDR3 nucleotide sequence: TGCAGTGCTAGTTTATTCTCTGAAGCTTTCTTT.

Here the CDR3 DNA reads TGTGCCAGCAGCGCCCACGGGGTGAGCTATGGCTACACCTTC. It yields the protein CASSAHGVSYGYTF. The chain links TRBV7-9 to TRBJ1-2; D is unclear. There are 14 residues in the CDR3. The germline V gene has CDR1 SEHNR and CDR2 FQNEAQ (reference sequence). V dropped 5 bases and J dropped 4 bases, with 14 bases sitting between them.

This chain links TRBV5-1 with TRBJ2-7, with a weak D call TRBD2 (6 bases). CDR3 size: 15 residues. Looked up from germline, CDR1 is SGHRS and CDR2 is YFSETQ. Trimming took 1 base from V and 1 from J, leaving 12 bases between them. CDR3 residues: CASSLNREASYEQYF. Written as DNA, the CDR3 is TGCGCCAGCAGCTTGAATAGGGAGGCTTCCTACGAGCAGTACTTC.

Comments on this clone: Distinct nucleotide sequences in the sample also encode this CDR3. The J gene is TRBJ1-5, the V gene TRBV27, with no clear D. The ends were cut back, 3 bases at V and 1 base at J, with 7 bases in the middle. The CDR3 spans 14 residues. The germline gives CDR1 MNHEY, CDR2 SMNVEV (reference sequence). CDR3 DNA sequence: TGTGCCAGCAGTTTCGGGGTGAGCAATCAGCCCCAGCATTTT. Translating gives CASSFGVSNQPQHF.

The chain joins TRBV9 to TRBJ2-1; a weak D match, TRBD1 (5 bases). V shed 2 bases and J shed 5 bases, with 11 bases lying between them. This CDR3 is built from 14 residues. In germline, CDR1 is SGDLS, CDR2 YYNGEE. The CDR3 reads CASSVTGSNNEQFF. CDR3 nucleotide sequence: TGTGCCAGCAGCGTTACAGGCTCTAACAATGAGCAGTTCTTC.